The source of this TCR beta chain is a study of T cells in Graves' hyperthyroidism and ophthalmopathy. What was amplified from RNA transcripts were TCR beta CDR3 regions. HTBI primers were employed in a first-round RT-PCR of the TCR CDR3. TCRdb re-analysed the multiplex PCR reads in MiXCR, keeping a single row per CDR3 protein. The data contain hundreds of thousands of distinct CDR3 sequences, around 15% of them singletons. The V gene's germline CDR1 is WSHSY and CDR2 SAAADI. The CDR3 has 14 residues. V dropped 1 base and J dropped 5 bases, with 9 bases sitting between them. This clonotype was found a few times.

This chain links TRBV10-2 with TRBJ1-5; D is undetermined. Specimen: blood. The TCR was taken from a woman younger than 30 with Graves' hyperthyroidism. The CDR3 DNA is TGCGCCAGCAGTGAGTTTGTAGGGTATCAGCCCCAGCATTTT. Translation gives CASSEFVGYQPQHF.